The present T cell receptor (beta chain) was sequenced within a study of blood T cells in healthy people across ages (dated by TCRdb to between 2015 and 2017). Regarding the complete study: In model experiments, roughly one uniquely barcoded TCR beta cDNA molecule per two T cells was captured by template switching. Using deep sequencing normalized with unique cDNA molecular identifiers, the study measured how TCR beta repertoire diversity changes with age. The study analyzed two additional independent replicas of 1 million unique cDNA reads from the same blood draw for two donors, one aged 18 to 30 and one aged 80 or older. The donors were divided into four age groups: young (average about 15 years), middle-aged (approximately 41), aged (about 61) and long-lived (about 84).

The research as a whole found: Compared with the aged group, the long-lived group had more naive CD4+ T cells, fewer expanded clones and increased TCR diversity, suggesting age selection. A strong correlation was found between observed TCR beta diversity and the percentage of naive T cells measured by flow cytometry. Bulk unsorted PBMC profiling prevented conclusive comparison of naive and antigen-experienced compartments. As age increased, observed TCR beta diversity per million T cells dropped in a roughly linear way, and a significant reduction was already evident by age 40. Total diversity estimates from one million sequenced T cells were considered lower bounds and underestimates. The CMV infection status of donors was not known, potentially confounding age-related changes in expanded clonotypes.

The roughly 39 donors, aged about 6 to 95 years, were systemically healthy Caucasian individuals from Russia. Ten milliliters of peripheral blood were drawn from each donor into EDTA-treated Vacutainer tubes. Ficoll-Paque density-gradient centrifugation was used to isolate PBMCs, with at least 6.5 million per sample. Trizol reagent was used to extract total RNA from PBMCs, with at least 5 micrograms per sample. For every donor, an aliquot of PBMCs went through flow cytometry to measure the percentages of naive CD45RAhigh/CD27high T cells. Library preparation was by 5' RACE. The sample was run on an Illumina HiSeq 2500. A second PCR of about 6 to 12 cycles was performed with a sample-barcoded 5' primer and a J-beta primer mix. Each TCR beta cDNA molecule received a unique molecular identifier from a template-switch 5' adaptor carrying 12 random nucleotides. Each sample yielded at least 3 million CDR3-containing paired-end reads. The Mint cDNA synthesis kit, primed by a TRBC-specific oligonucleotide, was used to synthesize first-strand cDNA from all RNA. Following uracil-DNA glycosylase treatment, a first 18-cycle PCR with universal primers M1SS and BC2_uni_R was performed on all cDNA. The study's own analysis went as follows. For normalization, 1 million high-quality reads were randomly selected from each sample, with every read carrying a distinct molecular identifier. Instead of being binned into consensus sequences, reads with shared molecular identifiers were discarded. MiTCR, with a Q25 quality threshold and the strictest error-elimination algorithm, was used for CDR3 identification, clonotype clustering and error correction. Lower-bound total TCR beta diversity was estimated with a nonparametric unseen species model using Euler transformation. TCRdb took the public reads, trimmed them with fastp at Q25, ran MiXCR for clone calling and kept in-frame beta chains. Under each unique CDR3 protein, matching rows form one entry showing the most common genes and DNA. TCRdb assigned the V and J calls; the authors' analysis was not used. The table for this sample lists some 560,000 distinct CDR3 sequences; roughly a quarter of them were counted only once. The ten largest clones take up over 3.5% of the sample.

The CDR3 holds 12 amino acids from the cysteine to the phenylalanine. Just CDR3 DNA is preserved here, 36 bases in frame from base 1. Reading the germline V gene (reference sequence) gives CDR1 MNHEY and CDR2 SMNVEV. V is reduced by 6 bases and J by 7 bases, leaving a spacing of 12 bases between them. Concerning this clonotype itself: It lacks a known antigen. Nothing much larger sits one base from this clone, and base qualities are not available.

This same sample was also taken into another study, of T cells of mothers and their children. Reported in the second study: Nine systemically healthy Caucasian individuals served as donors, namely three mothers together with their six children. cDNA synthesis consumed the entire amount of extracted RNA, loaded at about 1.6 ug RNA in each 15 ul reaction. In the second PCR, the M1S primer introduced both the sample barcodes and 2-4 random nucleotides. Over 8.5 million TCR beta CDR3 reads were obtained for each mother, and 2.5 million to 3.5 million reads were obtained for each child. TCR recombination output is similarly shaped by thymic selection in related and unrelated pairs, with a minor effect exerted by inherited differences. Related mother-child pairs always showed normalized repertoire overlap that was slightly higher than in unrelated mother-child pairs, though the difference was never significant. No persistent microchimeric T cell clones were found, with a detection sensitivity of roughly 100 clones per million clonotypes. In the study, deep NGS was used to compare the TCR beta repertoires of mothers and children, and features distinguishing related mother-child pairs from unrelated individuals were sought. The mean age was about 38 +/- 4 years for the mothers and about 12 +/- 4 years for the children. After adapters were ligated using NEBNext reagents, the libraries underwent 100+100 nt paired-end sequencing on an Illumina HiSeq 2000. To avoid cross-contamination, the mother libraries and the child libraries were prepared a month apart and sequenced in separate runs. Between roughly 500,000 and 2,100,000 distinct TCR beta clonotypes were identified per donor. Naive TCR beta clonotypes were estimated from low-frequency clonotypes matched to each donor's FACS-determined naive share, without sorting.

Recombination linked TRBV27 to TRBJ1-2; D gene: possibly TRBD1, on 6 matching bases. The receptor was derived from a boy aged 2-15 years in good health. Sequences were obtained from blood. The nucleotide sequence is given as TGTGCCAGCAGGAGGGGGGCCCTTGGCTACACCTTC. Translated, it reads CASRRGALGYTF.